This TCR beta chain is from a study of blood T cell repertoires in COVID-19. On the study more broadly: The study drew acute and convalescent COVID-19 samples from the United States, Italy and Spain.

Cohort 3 donors were reported recovered after two negative PCRs, clearance, or symptom resolution. A few counts support this clone. Trimming took off 4 bases at V and 4 bases at J, with 19 bases between the two ends. This CDR3 is built from 16 residues. CDR1 LNHDA and CDR2 SQIVND come from the germline V gene (reference sequence). In the authors' methods: Quantification of nucleated cells was approximated via reference gene primer amplification. Assay: immunoSEQ multiplex PCR; the TCRdb copy retains only in-frame clones and omits some. V, J and clone size are those of that table, while D and trimming were read from the DNA. This sample carries roughly 160,000 clones, over 70% of them seen once, and the ten largest clones take less than 4%.

J is TRBJ1-1 and V is TRBV19; TRBD1 is a possible D gene (6 bases). The sequence was collected from an older woman who had recovered from COVID-19. The sample was PBMCs or T cells enriched from blood (not recorded which). CDR3 sequence (DNA): TGTGCCAGTAGTACCCTACAGGGATCGTGGGGCACTGAAGCTTTCTTT. Its protein product is CASSTLQGSWGTEAFF.